These T cell receptor beta chains were read from a single sample in a study of radiotherapy plus CTLA-4 blockade in lung cancer. Profiled with immunoSEQ multiplex PCR; TCRdb holds only in-frame clones, not every one. The data hold 35,000 to 40,000 clones, with around 86% observed a single time. The sample in question was peripheral blood, obtained from a patient treated with radiotherapy plus ipilimumab. The origin of the receptors is a human donor with non-small cell lung cancer whose response to radiotherapy plus ipilimumab could not be evaluated. Each CDR3 is given with its conserved first and last residue. Each record gives: D gene, clone size, J gene, V gene, CDR3 protein, CDR3 DNA. D genes are given only for firm matches. Expanded clones get a size class; other rows say once, few or many, or leave the size out.

.	.	TRBJ1-4	TRBV6-6	CATLTPGGNEKLFF	TGTGCCACCCTGACCCCGGGGGGTAATGAAAAACTGTTTTTT
.	.	TRBJ1-2	TRBV20-1	CSGGENYGYTF	TGCAGTGGGGGGGAGAACTATGGCTACACCTTC
.	.	TRBJ2-7	TRBV5-6	CASSSGSEYEQYF	TGTGCCAGCAGCTCTGGGTCGGAGTACGAGCAGTACTTC
.	.	TRBJ1-1	TRBV11-3	CASSLDSMNTEAFF	TGTGCCAGCAGCCTTGACAGTATGAACACTGAAGCTTTCTTT
.	.	TRBJ2-1	TRBV12-1	CASSPRRGFRSYNEQFF	TGTGCCAGCAGTCCCCGCCGGGGGTTCCGCTCCTACAATGAGCAGTTCTTC
TRBD2	.	TRBJ2-5	TRBV7-2	CASSLGGQETQYF	TGTGCCAGCAGCTTGGGGGGGCAAGAGACCCAGTACTTC
TRBD1	.	TRBJ1-2	TRBV25-1	CASGTGGSYVYTF	TGTGCCAGCGGAACAGGGGGAAGCTATGTCTACACCTTC
.	.	TRBJ1-2	TRBV29-1	CSVTVANYGYTF	TGCAGCGTGACAGTAGCTAACTATGGCTACACCTTC
.	.	TRBJ1-2	TRBV11-2	CASRGASVGYTF	TGTGCCAGCAGAGGGGCCAGCGTCGGCTACACCTTC
TRBD1	once	TRBJ2-7	TRBV18	CASSPDRGSYEQYF	TGTGCCAGCTCACCCGACAGGGGCTCCTACGAGCAGTACTTC
.	.	TRBJ2-7	TRBV11-1	CASSLGVGAGYEQYF	TGTGCCAGCAGCTTAGGAGTGGGCGCGGGCTACGAGCAGTACTTC
.	.	TRBJ2-7	TRBV19	CASRDPLRGSEQYF	TGTGCCAGTAGAGACCCCCTCAGGGGCAGCGAGCAGTACTTC
TRBD2	.	TRBJ2-1	TRBV7-6	CASSFGERAGPNEQFF	TGTGCCAGCAGCTTCGGGGAGCGAGCGGGGCCTAATGAGCAGTTCTTC
.	.	TRBJ1-4	TRBV28	CASSWGQSTNEKLFF	TGTGCCAGCAGCTGGGGGCAATCAACTAATGAAAAACTGTTTTTT
.	.	TRBJ1-3	TRBV7-9	CASREPGGNTIYF	TGTGCCAGCCGTGAGCCCGGGGGAAACACCATATATTTT
TRBD1	.	TRBJ2-5	TRBV7-2	CASRQTGGVQTQYF	TGTGCCAGCAGACAGACAGGGGGCGTTCAGACCCAGTACTTC
.	.	TRBJ2-7	TRBV11-2	CASSLTLSYEQYF	TGTGCCAGCAGCTTGACTCTCTCCTACGAGCAGTACTTC
TRBD1	.	TRBJ2-6	TRBV5-1	CASSLVGTGDSGANVLTF	TGCGCCAGCAGCTTGGTTGGGACAGGGGACTCTGGGGCCAACGTCCTGACTTTC